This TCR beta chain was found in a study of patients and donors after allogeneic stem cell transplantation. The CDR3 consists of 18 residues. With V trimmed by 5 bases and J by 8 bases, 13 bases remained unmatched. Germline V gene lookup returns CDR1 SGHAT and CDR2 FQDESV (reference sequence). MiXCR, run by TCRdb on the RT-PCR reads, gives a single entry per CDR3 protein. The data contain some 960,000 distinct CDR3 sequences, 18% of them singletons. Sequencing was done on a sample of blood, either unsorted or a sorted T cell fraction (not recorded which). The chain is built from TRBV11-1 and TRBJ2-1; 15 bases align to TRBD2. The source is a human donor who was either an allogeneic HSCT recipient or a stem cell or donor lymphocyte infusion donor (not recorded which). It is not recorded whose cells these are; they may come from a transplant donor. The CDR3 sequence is CASSRFSRTSGGAYEQFF. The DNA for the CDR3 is TGTGCCAGCAGCCGATTCTCCAGGACTAGCGGGGGGGCCTATGAGCAGTTCTTC.